This TCR beta chain was recorded in a study of cytomegalovirus exposure and HLA in healthy donors. The study's findings and limits: Presence/absence analyses treated sequencing depth as roughly uniform across donors.

As to this clone: Its antigen remains unidentified.

PCR used 60 Vbeta primers and 13 Jbeta primers. Clones were read by immunoSEQ multiplex PCR, and TCRdb kept only the in-frame ones, dropping some. The repertoire holds around 130,000 clones, with over 8% as singletons. The specimen was PBMCs. The sequence was collected from a man in his forties or fifties in good health and CMV-seronegative.

The CDR3 loop is CASSESRSFTEAFF. The CDR3 DNA reads as TGCGCCAGCAGTGAGTCCCGGTCATTCACTGAAGCTTTCTTT. The chain uses TRBV10-2 and TRBJ1-1; D is unresolved. Germline CDR1 reads WSHSY; CDR2 reads SAAADI. The CDR3 is 14 residues long. V gave up 0 bases and J gave up 4 bases, with 9 bases separating them.